This T cell receptor (beta chain) was identified in a study of blood T cell repertoires in COVID-19. Study-level information: Sample material is recorded as cDNA or gDNA derived from T cells, B-cell-depleted T cells, or PBMCs.

V lost 4 bases and J lost 5, with 14 bases in between. The CDR3 extends over 14 amino acids. Germline V gives CDR1 MNHEY, CDR2 SVGAGI. Profiling relied on immunoSEQ multiplex PCR, and the TCRdb table lists in-frame clones only, not all of them. Of 200,000 to 250,000 clones in the sample, around 90% were seen once. Sequencing input: PBMCs or T cells enriched from blood (not recorded which). This receptor was taken from a man aged 30 to 45 who had recovered from COVID-19. The chain has TRBV6-5 and TRBJ2-5; D may be TRBD2 (6 bases). The CDR3 region is CASSSSLARETQYF. In nucleotides, the CDR3 is TGTGCCAGCAGTTCGTCCCTAGCGCGGGAGACCCAGTACTTC.